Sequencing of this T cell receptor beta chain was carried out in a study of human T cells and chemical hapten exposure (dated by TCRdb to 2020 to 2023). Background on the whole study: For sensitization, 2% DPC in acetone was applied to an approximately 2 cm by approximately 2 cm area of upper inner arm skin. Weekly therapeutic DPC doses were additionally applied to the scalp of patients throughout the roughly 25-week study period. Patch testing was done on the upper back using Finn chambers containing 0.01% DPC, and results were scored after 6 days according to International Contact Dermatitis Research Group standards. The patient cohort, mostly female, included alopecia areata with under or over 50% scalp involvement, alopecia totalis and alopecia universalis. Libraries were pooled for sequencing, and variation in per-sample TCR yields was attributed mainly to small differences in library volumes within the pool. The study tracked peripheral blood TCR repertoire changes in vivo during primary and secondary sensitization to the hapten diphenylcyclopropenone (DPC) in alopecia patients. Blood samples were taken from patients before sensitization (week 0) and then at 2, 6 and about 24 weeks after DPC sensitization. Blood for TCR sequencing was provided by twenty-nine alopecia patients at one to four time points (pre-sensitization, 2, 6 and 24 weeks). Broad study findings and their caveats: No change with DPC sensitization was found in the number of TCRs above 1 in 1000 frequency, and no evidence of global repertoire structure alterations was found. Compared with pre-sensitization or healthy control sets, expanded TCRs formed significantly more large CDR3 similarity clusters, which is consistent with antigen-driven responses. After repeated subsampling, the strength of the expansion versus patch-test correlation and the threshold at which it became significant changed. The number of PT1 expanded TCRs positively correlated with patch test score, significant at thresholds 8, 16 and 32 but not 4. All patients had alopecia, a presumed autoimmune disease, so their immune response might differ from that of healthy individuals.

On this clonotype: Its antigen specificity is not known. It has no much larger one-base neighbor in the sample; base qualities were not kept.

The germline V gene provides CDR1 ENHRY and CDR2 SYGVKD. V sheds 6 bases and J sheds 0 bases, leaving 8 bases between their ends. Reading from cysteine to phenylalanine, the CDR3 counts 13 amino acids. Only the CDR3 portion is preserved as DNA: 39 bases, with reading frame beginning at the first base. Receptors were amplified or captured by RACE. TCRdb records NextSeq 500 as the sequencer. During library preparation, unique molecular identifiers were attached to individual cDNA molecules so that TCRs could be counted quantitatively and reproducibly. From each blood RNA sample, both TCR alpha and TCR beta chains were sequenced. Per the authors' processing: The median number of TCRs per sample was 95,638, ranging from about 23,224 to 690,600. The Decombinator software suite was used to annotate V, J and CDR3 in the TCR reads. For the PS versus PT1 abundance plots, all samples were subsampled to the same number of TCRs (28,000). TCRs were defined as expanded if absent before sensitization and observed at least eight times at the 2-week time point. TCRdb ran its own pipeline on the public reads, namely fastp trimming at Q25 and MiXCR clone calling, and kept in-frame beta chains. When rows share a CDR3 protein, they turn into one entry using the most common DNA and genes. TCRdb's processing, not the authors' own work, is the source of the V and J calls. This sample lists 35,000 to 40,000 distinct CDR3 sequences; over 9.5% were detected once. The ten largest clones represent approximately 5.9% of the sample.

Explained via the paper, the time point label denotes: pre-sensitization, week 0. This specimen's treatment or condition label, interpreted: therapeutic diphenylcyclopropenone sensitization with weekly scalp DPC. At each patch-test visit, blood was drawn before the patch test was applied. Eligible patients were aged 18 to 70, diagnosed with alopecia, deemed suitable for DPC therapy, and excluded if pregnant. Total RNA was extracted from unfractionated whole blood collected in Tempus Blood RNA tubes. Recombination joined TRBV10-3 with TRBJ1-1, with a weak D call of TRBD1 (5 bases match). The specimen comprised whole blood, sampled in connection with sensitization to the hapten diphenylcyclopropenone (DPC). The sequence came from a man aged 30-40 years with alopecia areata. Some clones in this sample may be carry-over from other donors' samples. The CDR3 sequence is CAIRWGVNTEAFF. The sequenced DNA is TGTGCCATCAGATGGGGGGTGAACACTGAAGCTTTCTTT.